The clone carrying this TCR beta chain was seen ten or more times. Its target is not known. Time point in this sample: pre-sensitization, week 0. Treatment denoted: therapeutic diphenylcyclopropenone sensitization with weekly scalp DPC. CDR1 and CDR2 from the germline V gene are SGHVS and FQNEAQ. The CDR3 is made up of 15 amino acids. The V segment lost 6 bases and the J segment 3 bases; nucleotides outside the gene matches: 2. From the RACE reads, TCRdb called clonotypes with MiXCR, one entry per CDR3 protein. The repertoire holds 240,000 or so distinct CDR3 sequences, over 8% seen once, with under 2.5% in the top ten. The data derive from a study of human T cells and chemical hapten exposure. General observations from the study: The donor cohort had alopecia, so its immune response may not match that of healthy people.

Specimen: whole blood, collected in connection with sensitization to the hapten diphenylcyclopropenone (DPC). The sequence was obtained from a woman between 40 and 55 years old with alopecia areata. Some clones in this sample may be carry-over from other donors' samples. The chain carries TRBV7-8 and TRBJ1-4; TRBD1 matches at 12 bases. The CDR3 DNA reads TGTGCCAGCAGGGGACAGGGGGCCTCTAATGAAAAACTGTTTTTT. It yields the protein CASRGQGASNEKLFF.